A selection of T cell receptor beta chains follows, all from one sample in a study of early T cells in non-severe SARS-CoV-2 infection. TCRdb redid the calling of the 5' RACE reads with MiXCR, one entry per CDR3 protein. This sample carries tens of thousands of distinct CDR3 sequences, 10% to 15% of them seen once, and the ten largest clones take 1.2% to 1.5%. The material sequenced was whole blood, taken at baseline. These receptors originate from an adult who was a healthcare worker with PCR-confirmed SARS-CoV-2 infection or an uninfected control (not recorded which). The CDR3 runs from the conserved cysteine through the conserved F or W. Each record gives: D gene, clone size, V gene, J gene, CDR3 DNA, CDR3 protein. D genes are given only for firm matches. The listing skips clone size in some rows; elsewhere it reads once, few, many or a size class.

D: TRBD2
size: few
V: TRBV6-5
J: TRBJ2-4
DNA: TGTGCCAGCAGTTACGGGGAGGGTAACATTCAGTACTTC
CDR3: CASSYGEGNIQYF

D: NA
size: few
V: TRBV10-3
J: TRBJ2-3
DNA: TGTGCCATCAGCTTTGGGGGATCTAGCACAGATACGCAGTATTTT
CDR3: CAISFGGSSTDTQYF

D: TRBD2
size: many
V: TRBV6-6
J: TRBJ2-2
DNA: TGTGCCAGCAGATATAGTAGCGGGGGGCTTACGAACACCGGGGAGCTGTTTTTT
CDR3: CASRYSSGGLTNTGELFF

D: NA
size: NA
V: TRBV28
J: TRBJ2-6
DNA: TGTGCCAGCAGTTTATTAGACGAGGGGAGCTCTGGGGCCAACGTCCTGACTTTC
CDR3: CASSLLDEGSSGANVLTF

D: NA
size: few
V: TRBV5-1
J: TRBJ1-2
DNA: TGCGCCAGTTCTCAGGACAGCTTCCTCTATGGCTACACCTTC
CDR3: CASSQDSFLYGYTF

D: TRBD1
size: few
V: TRBV27
J: TRBJ1-5
DNA: TGTGCCAGCAGCCGGACAGGGGCGAATCAGCCCCAGCATTTT
CDR3: CASSRTGANQPQHF

D: TRBD1
size: few
V: TRBV29-1
J: TRBJ2-3
DNA: TGCAGCGTTGGGCAGGGGGCTGGAGATACGCAGTATTTT
CDR3: CSVGQGAGDTQYF

D: TRBD2
size: few
V: TRBV7-6
J: TRBJ2-3
DNA: TGTGCCAGCAGCTTAGCTTGGTCACTAGCGGGCACAGATACGCAGTATTTT
CDR3: CASSLAWSLAGTDTQYF

D: NA
size: NA
V: TRBV9
J: TRBJ2-7
DNA: TGTGCCAGCAGCGTAGACGAGGGAACGACCTACGAGCAGTACTTC
CDR3: CASSVDEGTTYEQYF

D: TRBD1
size: few
V: TRBV28
J: TRBJ1-2
DNA: TGTGCCAGCAGACAGGGGGCGAGAGGCTACACCTTC
CDR3: CASRQGARGYTF

D: TRBD2
size: few
V: TRBV7-6
J: TRBJ2-2
DNA: TGTGCCAGCAGCTCTACGAAGACTAGCGGGAGGCCGGGAACCGGGGAGCTGTTTTTT
CDR3: CASSSTKTSGRPGTGELFF

D: NA
size: medium-sized
V: TRBV7-9
J: TRBJ2-1
DNA: TGTGCCAGCAGCTTAGTGGGTTTGGATGAGCAGTTCTTC
CDR3: CASSLVGLDEQFF

D: NA
size: NA
V: TRBV7-2
J: TRBJ1-2
DNA: TGTGCCAGCAGCTTAGTACTCAGTTATGGCTACACCTTC
CDR3: CASSLVLSYGYTF

D: NA
size: NA
V: TRBV20-1
J: TRBJ2-4
DNA: TGCAGTGCTAGAGCCGTCCCAGGTGGCCTAGCTAACCGAGTGGTCAAAAACATTCAGTACTTC
CDR3: CSARAVPGGLANRVVKNIQYF

D: TRBD1
size: NA
V: TRBV7-6
J: TRBJ2-4
DNA: TGTGCCAGCAGCTTAGATAACAGGGGAATGGGCAAAAACATTCAGTACTTC
CDR3: CASSLDNRGMGKNIQYF

D: TRBD1
size: many
V: TRBV7-2
J: TRBJ1-6
DNA: TGTGCCAGCGGAGACAGGGTTGGTTCACCCCTCCACTTT
CDR3: CASGDRVGSPLHF

D: NA
size: few
V: TRBV29-1
J: TRBJ1-1
DNA: TGCAGCGTTCGACAGCTACTGAACACTGAAGCTTTCTTT
CDR3: CSVRQLLNTEAFF

D: NA
size: few
V: TRBV20-1
J: TRBJ2-4
DNA: TGCAGTGCTCCTGACTTGAAGGGAGCCAAAAACATTCAGTACTTC
CDR3: CSAPDLKGAKNIQYF

D: TRBD2
size: NA
V: TRBV12-3/TRBV12-4
J: TRBJ2-3
DNA: TGTGCCAGCAGTTTCCCGGGACTAGCGGGAGGGCCTGAGGCAGATACGCAGTATTTT
CDR3: CASSFPGLAGGPEADTQYF

D: NA
size: few
V: TRBV29-1
J: TRBJ1-1
DNA: TGCAGCGTTGAAGAAGGGGAGCCCGAAGCTTTCTTT
CDR3: CSVEEGEPEAFF

D: TRBD2
size: NA
V: TRBV7-9
J: TRBJ2-3
DNA: TGTGCCAGCAGCTTAACTAGCGGGGAGACAGATACGCAGTATTTT
CDR3: CASSLTSGETDTQYF

D: TRBD1
size: NA
V: TRBV7-2
J: TRBJ1-5
DNA: TGTGCCAGCAGCATCGACAGGGTTCAGCCCCAGCATTTT
CDR3: CASSIDRVQPQHF

D: TRBD1
size: many
V: TRBV4-3
J: TRBJ1-1
DNA: TGCGCCAGCAGCCTGGGACAGAGGAACACTGAAGCTTTCTTT
CDR3: CASSLGQRNTEAFF

D: NA
size: few
V: TRBV5-4
J: TRBJ2-1
DNA: TGTGCCAGCAGCTTTTTGGCGGGACGGGCCTACAATGAGCAGTTCTTC
CDR3: CASSFLAGRAYNEQFF

D: NA
size: many
V: TRBV18
J: TRBJ2-1
DNA: TGTGCCAGCTCACCAGGACGGGAGAGGAATGAGCAGTTCTTC
CDR3: CASSPGRERNEQFF

D: TRBD2
size: few
V: TRBV28
J: TRBJ2-7
DNA: TGTGCCAGCAGTTCCTCGGGACTAGAGTACGAGCAGTACTTC
CDR3: CASSSSGLEYEQYF

D: NA
size: NA
V: TRBV7-9
J: TRBJ1-1
DNA: TGTGCCAGCAGCTTAGGGACCGTTGAAGCTTTCTTT
CDR3: CASSLGTVEAFF

D: NA
size: NA
V: TRBV15
J: TRBJ2-5
DNA: TGTGCCACCAGTCCGGGCATCGACAACCAAGAGACCCAGTACTTC
CDR3: CATSPGIDNQETQYF

D: NA
size: few
V: TRBV5-1
J: TRBJ1-1
DNA: TGCGCCAGCAGCTTCGACACCCCGGGCGGAGCTTTCTTT
CDR3: CASSFDTPGGAFF

D: NA
size: few
V: TRBV10-3
J: TRBJ1-6
DNA: TGTGCCATCAGTGAGACCCCGGGACAACCTTCACCCCTCCACTTT
CDR3: CAISETPGQPSPLHF

D: NA
size: NA
V: TRBV2
J: TRBJ1-6
DNA: TGTGCCAGCAGCACTAATTTGATGGAGGGACTGGGCAATTCACCCCTCCACTTT
CDR3: CASSTNLMEGLGNSPLHF

D: TRBD2
size: NA
V: TRBV4-3
J: TRBJ2-1
DNA: TGCGCCAGCAGCCTGCGTAGCGGGAGTAGGTATGAGCAGTTCTTC
CDR3: CASSLRSGSRYEQFF

D: TRBD2
size: few
V: TRBV5-5
J: TRBJ2-5
DNA: TGTGCCAGCAGCAGGGCCGGGACTAGCGGCGGAGAGACCCAGTACTTC
CDR3: CASSRAGTSGGETQYF

D: NA
size: NA
V: TRBV10-3
J: TRBJ2-6
DNA: TGTGCCATCAGTGAATCTGACAGGCTCTCTTTCGTCCTGACTTTC
CDR3: CAISESDRLSFVLTF

D: TRBD2
size: NA
V: TRBV6-6
J: TRBJ2-2
DNA: TGTGCCAGCAGTTACCGCGGGGGGGTGCGCACCGGGGAGCTGTTTTTT
CDR3: CASSYRGGVRTGELFF

D: NA
size: few
V: TRBV10-3
J: TRBJ2-2
DNA: TGTGCCATCAGTGAGTCCAAAGGGATAATATCGGGGGAGCTGTTTTTT
CDR3: CAISESKGIISGELFF

D: TRBD1
size: few
V: TRBV5-6
J: TRBJ1-1
DNA: TGTGCCAGCAGCTTGTGGGACAGCACTGAAGCTTTCTTT
CDR3: CASSLWDSTEAFF

D: NA
size: NA
V: TRBV5-4
J: TRBJ2-7
DNA: TGTGCCAGCAGCGGGGGATCAGTACCCCGGCAGTACTTC
CDR3: CASSGGSVPRQYF

D: TRBD1
size: NA
V: TRBV18
J: TRBJ2-1
DNA: TGTGCCAGCTCACCTGGTACGGACAGGGTGTCCAATGAGCAGTTCTTC
CDR3: CASSPGTDRVSNEQFF

D: NA
size: NA
V: TRBV2
J: TRBJ2-7
DNA: TGTGCCAGGGGGGACGGTACCTACGAGCAGTACTTC
CDR3: CARGDGTYEQYF